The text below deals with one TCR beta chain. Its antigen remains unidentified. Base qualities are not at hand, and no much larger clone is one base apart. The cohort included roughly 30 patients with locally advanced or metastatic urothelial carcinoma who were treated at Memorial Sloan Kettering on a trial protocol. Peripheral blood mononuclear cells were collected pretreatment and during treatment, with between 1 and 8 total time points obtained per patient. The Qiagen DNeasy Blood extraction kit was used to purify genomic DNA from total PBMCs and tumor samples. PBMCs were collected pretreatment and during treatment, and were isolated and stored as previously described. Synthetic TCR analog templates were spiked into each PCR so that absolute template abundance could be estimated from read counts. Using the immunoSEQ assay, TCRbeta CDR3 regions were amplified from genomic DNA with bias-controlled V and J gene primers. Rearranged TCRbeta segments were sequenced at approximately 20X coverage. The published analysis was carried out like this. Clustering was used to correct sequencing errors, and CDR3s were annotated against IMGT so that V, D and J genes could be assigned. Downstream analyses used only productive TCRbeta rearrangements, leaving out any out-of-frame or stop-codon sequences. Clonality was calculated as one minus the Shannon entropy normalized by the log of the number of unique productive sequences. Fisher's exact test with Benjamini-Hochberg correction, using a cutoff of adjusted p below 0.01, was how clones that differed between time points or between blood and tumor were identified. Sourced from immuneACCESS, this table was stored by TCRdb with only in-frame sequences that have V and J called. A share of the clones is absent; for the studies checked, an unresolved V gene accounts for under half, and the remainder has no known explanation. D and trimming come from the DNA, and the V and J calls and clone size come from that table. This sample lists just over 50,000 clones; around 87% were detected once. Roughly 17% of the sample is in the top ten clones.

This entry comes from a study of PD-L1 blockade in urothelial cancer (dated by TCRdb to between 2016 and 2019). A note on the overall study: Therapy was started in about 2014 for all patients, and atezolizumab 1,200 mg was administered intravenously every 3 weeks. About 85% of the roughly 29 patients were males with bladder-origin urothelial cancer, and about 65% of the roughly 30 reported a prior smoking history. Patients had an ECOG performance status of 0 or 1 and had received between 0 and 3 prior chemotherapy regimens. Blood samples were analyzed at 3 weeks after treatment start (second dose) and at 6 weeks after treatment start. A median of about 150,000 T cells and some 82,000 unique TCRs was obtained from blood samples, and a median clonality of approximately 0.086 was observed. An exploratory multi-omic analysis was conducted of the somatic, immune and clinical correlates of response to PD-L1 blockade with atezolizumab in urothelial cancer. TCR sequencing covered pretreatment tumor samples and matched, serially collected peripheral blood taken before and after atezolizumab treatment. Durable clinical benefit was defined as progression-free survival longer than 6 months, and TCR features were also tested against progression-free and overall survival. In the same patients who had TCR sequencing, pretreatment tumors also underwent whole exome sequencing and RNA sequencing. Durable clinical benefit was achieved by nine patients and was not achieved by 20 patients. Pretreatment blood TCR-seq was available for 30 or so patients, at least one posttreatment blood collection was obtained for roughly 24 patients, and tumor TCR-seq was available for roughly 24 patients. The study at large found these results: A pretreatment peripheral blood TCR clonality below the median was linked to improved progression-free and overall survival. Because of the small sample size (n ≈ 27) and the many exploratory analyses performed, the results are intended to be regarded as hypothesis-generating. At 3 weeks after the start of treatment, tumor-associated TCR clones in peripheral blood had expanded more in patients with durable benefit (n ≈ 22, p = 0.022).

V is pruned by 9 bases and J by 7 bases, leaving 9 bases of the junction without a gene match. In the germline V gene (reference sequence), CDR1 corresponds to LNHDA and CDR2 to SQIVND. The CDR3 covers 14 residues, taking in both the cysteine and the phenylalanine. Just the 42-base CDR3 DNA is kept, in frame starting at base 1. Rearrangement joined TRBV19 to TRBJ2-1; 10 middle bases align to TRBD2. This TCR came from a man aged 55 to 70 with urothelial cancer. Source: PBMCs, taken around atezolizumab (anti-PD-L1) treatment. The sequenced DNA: TGTGCCAGCCAAGCAGCGGGAGGGGGGAATGAGCAGTTCTTC. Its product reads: CASQAAGGGNEQFF.